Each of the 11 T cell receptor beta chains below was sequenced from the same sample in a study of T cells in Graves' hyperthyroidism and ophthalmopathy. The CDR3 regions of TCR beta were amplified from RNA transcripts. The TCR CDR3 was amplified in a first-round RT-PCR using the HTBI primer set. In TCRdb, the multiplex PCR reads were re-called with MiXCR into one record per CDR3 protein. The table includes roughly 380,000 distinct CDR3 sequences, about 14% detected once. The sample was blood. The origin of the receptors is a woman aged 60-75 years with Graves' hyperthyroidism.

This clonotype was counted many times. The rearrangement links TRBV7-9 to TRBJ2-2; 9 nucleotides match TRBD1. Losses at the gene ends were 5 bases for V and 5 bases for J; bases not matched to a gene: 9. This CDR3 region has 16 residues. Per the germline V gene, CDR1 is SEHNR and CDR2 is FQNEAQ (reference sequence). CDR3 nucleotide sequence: TGTGCCAGCAGCAGAAACAGGGGGCCCAAAACCGGGGAGCTGTTTTTT. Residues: CASSRNRGPKTGELFF.

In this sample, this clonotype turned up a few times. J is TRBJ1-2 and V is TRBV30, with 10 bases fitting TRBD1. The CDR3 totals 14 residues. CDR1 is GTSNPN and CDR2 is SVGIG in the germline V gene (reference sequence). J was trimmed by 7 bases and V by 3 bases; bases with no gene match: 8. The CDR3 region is CAWRLAGTGVGYTF. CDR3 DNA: TGTGCCTGGAGACTGGCCGGGACAGGGGTTGGCTACACCTTC.

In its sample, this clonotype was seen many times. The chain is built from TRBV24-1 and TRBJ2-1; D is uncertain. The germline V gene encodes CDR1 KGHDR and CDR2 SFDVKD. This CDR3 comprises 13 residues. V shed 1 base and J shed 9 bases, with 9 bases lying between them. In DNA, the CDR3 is TGTGCCACCAGTGATTTCGGTATCGCTGAGCAGTTCTTC. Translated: CATSDFGIAEQFF.

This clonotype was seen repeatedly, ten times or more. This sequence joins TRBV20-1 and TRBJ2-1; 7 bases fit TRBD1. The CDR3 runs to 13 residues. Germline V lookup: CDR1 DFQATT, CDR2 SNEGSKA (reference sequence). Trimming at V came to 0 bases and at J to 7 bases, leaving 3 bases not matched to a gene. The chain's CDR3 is CSAREDRVNEQFF. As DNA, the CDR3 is TGCAGTGCTAGAGAAGACAGGGTAAATGAGCAGTTCTTC.

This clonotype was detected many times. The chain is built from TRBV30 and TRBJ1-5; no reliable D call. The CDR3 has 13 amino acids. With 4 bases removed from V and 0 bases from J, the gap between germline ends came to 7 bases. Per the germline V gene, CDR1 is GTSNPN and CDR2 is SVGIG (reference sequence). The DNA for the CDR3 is TGTGCCTGGACAACTAATAGCAATCAGCCCCAGCATTTT. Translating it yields CAWTTNSNQPQHF.

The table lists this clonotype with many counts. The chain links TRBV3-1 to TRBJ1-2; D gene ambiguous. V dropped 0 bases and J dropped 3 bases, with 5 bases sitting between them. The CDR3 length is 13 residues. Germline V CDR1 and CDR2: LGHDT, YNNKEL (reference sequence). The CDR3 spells CASSQDGYYGYTF. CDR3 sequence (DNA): TGTGCCAGCAGCCAAGATGGATACTATGGCTACACCTTC.

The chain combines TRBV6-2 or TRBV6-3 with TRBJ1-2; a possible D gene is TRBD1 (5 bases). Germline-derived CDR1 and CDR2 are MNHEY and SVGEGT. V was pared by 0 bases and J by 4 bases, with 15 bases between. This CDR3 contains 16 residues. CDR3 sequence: CASSYSGTGQAYGYTF. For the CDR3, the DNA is TGTGCCAGCAGTTACTCCGGGACGGGCCAGGCCTATGGCTACACCTTC.

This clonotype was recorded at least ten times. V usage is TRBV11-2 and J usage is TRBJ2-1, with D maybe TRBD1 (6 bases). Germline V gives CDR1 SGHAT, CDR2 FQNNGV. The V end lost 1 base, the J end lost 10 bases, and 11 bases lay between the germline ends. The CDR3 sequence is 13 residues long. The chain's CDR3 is CASSLGYRDEQFF. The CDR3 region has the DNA TGTGCCAGCAGCTTAGGGTACAGGGACGAGCAGTTCTTC.

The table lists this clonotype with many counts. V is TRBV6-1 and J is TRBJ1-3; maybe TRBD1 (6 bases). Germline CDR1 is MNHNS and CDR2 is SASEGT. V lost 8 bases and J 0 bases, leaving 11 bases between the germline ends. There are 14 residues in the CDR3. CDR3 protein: CASLKQGSGNTIYF. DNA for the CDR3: TGTGCCAGCCTCAAACAGGGCTCTGGAAACACCATATATTTT.

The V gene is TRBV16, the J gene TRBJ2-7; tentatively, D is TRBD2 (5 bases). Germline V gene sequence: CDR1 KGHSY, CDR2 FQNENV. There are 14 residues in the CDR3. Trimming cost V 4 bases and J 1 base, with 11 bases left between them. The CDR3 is CASSPGSWSYEQYF. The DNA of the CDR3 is TGTGCCAGCAGCCCGGGGAGTTGGTCCTACGAGCAGTACTTC.

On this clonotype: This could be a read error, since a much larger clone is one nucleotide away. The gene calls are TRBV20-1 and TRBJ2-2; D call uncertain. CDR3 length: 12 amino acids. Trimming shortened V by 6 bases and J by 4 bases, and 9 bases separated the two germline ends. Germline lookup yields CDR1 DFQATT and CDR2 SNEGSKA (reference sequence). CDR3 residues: CSASLGTGELFF. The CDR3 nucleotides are TGCAGTGCGAGTCTAGGCACCGGGGAGCTGTTTTTT.